This T cell receptor (beta chain) was identified during a study of T cell responses to AZD1222 COVID-19 vaccine. Combined were second doses at about 4 or about 12 weeks. This table comes from immunoSEQ multiplex PCR, and its TCRdb copy is limited to in-frame clones, with some not included. The sample has 150,000 or so clones; roughly 90% are singletons. Study-wide results and limits: Donor demographics were predominantly white British with a female majority; clonal diversity may be underestimated. Repertoire sampling happened only post peak T cell response. Of spike-specific TCRs, nearly half reportedly target regions left unmutated in variants.

The CDR3 extends over 16 amino acids. Germline values: CDR1 SGHRS, CDR2 YFSETQ. V gave up 4 bases and J gave up 7 bases; unmatched junction bases: 10. The sample holds a few counts of this clone. The antigen is unknown. The chain joins TRBV5-1 to TRBJ1-6; 8 nucleotides align to TRBD1. The starting material was peripheral blood, obtained 28 days after the second AZD1222 dose. The source of this sequence is an adult who received the AZD1222 COVID-19 vaccine. The CDR3 DNA reads as TGCGCCAGCAGCGACAACGCCCGGGACAGGAATTCACCCCTCCACTTT. Translating gives CASSDNARDRNSPLHF.